Listed here are 10 T cell receptor beta chains from one sample, sequenced in a study of identical twins. Each CDR3 protein gets one entry after TCRdb re-called the 5' RACE reads with MiXCR. The sample records nearly 200,000 distinct CDR3 sequences, around a sixth being singletons. This same sample was also part of a study on T cells expressing NK-cell markers.

The specimen sequenced was CD8+ T cells sorted from blood. The receptor source for this set is a woman between 18 and 30 years old in good health.

The V call is TRBV9, the J call TRBJ2-2; perhaps D is TRBD1 or TRBD2 (5 bases each). The CDR3 is 17 residues long. Germline CDR1 SGDLS, CDR2 YYNGEE. The V end lost 0 bases, the J end lost 2 bases, and 14 bases lay between the germline ends. Written as DNA, the CDR3 is TGTGCCAGCAGCGTAGACACAACCGGGGCAAACACCGGGGAGCTGTTTTTT. Its protein product is CASSVDTTGANTGELFF.

This clonotype was counted a few times. This chain links TRBV12-3 or TRBV12-4 with TRBJ2-7, with D tentatively TRBD2 (6 bases). Trimming removed 3 bases from V and 5 bases from J, with 17 bases in between. The CDR3 length is 15 residues. The CDR3: CASSFGRYTVDEQYF. The CDR3 coding sequence is TGTGCCAGCAGTTTTGGGAGGTACACAGTGGACGAGCAGTACTTC.

This clonotype came up a few times. The chain uses TRBV19 and TRBJ2-3; D is unresolved. V was pared by 1 base and J by 1 base, with 9 bases between. The germline V gene encodes CDR1 LNHDA and CDR2 SQIVND (reference sequence). CDR3 length equals 15 residues. CDR3 nucleotide sequence: TGTGCCAGTAGTATAGGAGGAGTACGCACAGATACGCAGTATTTT. Amino acids: CASSIGGVRTDTQYF.

J is TRBJ2-7 and V is TRBV29-1, with 9 bases fitting TRBD1. CDR3 length: 14 amino acids. The germline gives CDR1 SQVTM, CDR2 ANQGSEA. The V segment lost 6 bases and the J segment 4 bases; nucleotides outside the gene matches: 10. This CDR3 is CSVEPGQGGYEQYF. The CDR3, as DNA: TGCAGCGTAGAGCCGGGACAGGGCGGGTACGAGCAGTACTTC.

This clonotype was seen just once. This rearrangement joins TRBV29-1 to TRBJ1-1; 10 bases map to TRBD1. J was trimmed by 6 bases and V by 6 bases; bases with no gene match: 4. The length of the CDR3 is 12 residues. CDR1 and CDR2 from the germline V gene are SQVTM and ANQGSEA. DNA for the CDR3: TGCAGCGTGAGACAGGGGGCATCTGAAGCTTTCTTT. The encoded protein is CSVRQGASEAFF.

This clonotype was seen a few times. For the CDR3, the DNA is TGTGCCAGCAGTTCGCGGGGACAGCGCAACTATGGCTACACCTTC. Its protein product is CASSSRGQRNYGYTF. The genes are TRBV6-5 and TRBJ1-2, with 7 positions matching TRBD1. CDR1 MNHEY and CDR2 SVGAGI come from the germline V gene. V trimming: 4 bases; J trimming: 2 bases; junction bases outside the gene matches: 7. CDR3 size: 15 residues.

The rearrangement uses TRBV9 and TRBJ2-1; TRBD1 is a possible D gene (6 bases). CDR1 is SGDLS, CDR2 YYNGEE, per germline. The CDR3 spans 12 residues. The V end was cut by 4 bases, the J end by 8 bases, with 10 bases between. CDR3 sequence reads: CASSYRADEQFF. DNA for the CDR3: TGTGCCAGCAGCTACAGGGCCGATGAGCAGTTCTTC.

This clonotype has a handful of counts. This chain connects TRBV28 to TRBJ1-1; the D gene is possibly TRBD1 (5 bases). Trimming removed 1 base from V and 5 bases from J, with 14 bases in between. The CDR3 sequence is 15 residues long. CDR1 MDHEN and CDR2 SYDVKM come from the germline V gene. The CDR3, as DNA: TGTGCCAGCAGTTTATCCCCCTCAGGGCTGACTGAAGCTTTCTTT. This gives the protein CASSLSPSGLTEAFF.

The rearrangement links TRBV12-3 or TRBV12-4 to TRBJ1-1, with D maybe TRBD1 (6 bases). The length of the CDR3 is 14 residues. V dropped 4 bases and J dropped 0 bases, with 9 bases sitting between them. CDR3 in DNA: TGTGCCAGCAGTTCAGGGGCCGTGAACACTGAAGCTTTCTTT. This codes for CASSSGAVNTEAFF.

V usage is TRBV7-3 and J usage is TRBJ1-1, with D possibly matching TRBD1 (6 bases). The germline gives CDR1 SGHTA, CDR2 FQGTGA. The CDR3 sequence is 16 residues long. V gave up 2 bases and J gave up 0 bases, with 13 bases separating them. Here the CDR3 DNA reads TGTGCCAGCAGCTTAGAAGCCCGGACAGTGAACACTGAAGCTTTCTTT. It specifies CASSLEARTVNTEAFF.